One T cell receptor (beta chain) is described in this entry. Its antigen is not known. This sample was taken from a study of brain metastases from non-small cell lung cancer. General study results and limits: T-cell infiltration was lower in brain metastases than primaries (P < 0.001). T-cell clones appeared expanded in around 64% of brain metastases relative to matched primary tumors. TCR repertoires overlapped largely between brain metastases and matched primaries.

Libraries were prepared by immunoSEQ multiplex PCR; TCRdb keeps only in-frame clonotypes and omits some of them. Here the sample spans 2,800 or so clones, roughly four fifths being singletons. The germline gives CDR1 LNHNV, CDR2 YYDKDF (reference sequence). The CDR3 has 13 residues. V was shortened by 7 bases and J by 0 bases, with 7 bases between the two germline ends. The source material was primary lung tumor tissue. The TCR sequence derives from a donor at least 40 years old with non-small cell lung cancer. This chain uses TRBV15 with TRBJ2-1, with D tentatively TRBD2 (5 bases). Written as DNA, the CDR3 is TGTGCCACCAAAAGCGGCTCCTACAATGAGCAGTTCTTC. This encodes CATKSGSYNEQFF.